Listed below are T cell receptor beta chains from one sample, sequenced in a study of PD-1 blockade in classical Hodgkin lymphoma. Sequencing used immunoSEQ multiplex PCR; TCRdb keeps in-frame clones, though not all of them. The sample records approximately 7,500 clones, about nine tenths being singletons. Sequencing was performed on CD4+ T cells from blood, taken at baseline. Source of these receptors: a human donor with classical Hodgkin lymphoma. Each CDR3 is given with its conserved first and last residue. A D gene is named only where the DNA matches it firmly. Clone size appears in some rows only: once, few, many, or a class for an expanded clone.

TRBV6-1	16	TRBJ2-7	NA	NA	CASSEFETRAPYEQYF	TGTGCCAGCAGTGAATTCGAGACTAGGGCCCCATACGAGCAGTACTTC
TRBV7-2	15	TRBJ1-1	once	NA	CASSLAGTGFTEAFF	TGTGCCAGCAGCTTAGCCGGTACAGGGTTCACTGAAGCTTTCTTT
TRBV5-4	17	TRBJ2-3	NA	TRBD2	CASIRARASGTPDTQYF	TGTGCCAGCATCCGGGCTAGGGCTAGCGGGACTCCAGATACGCAGTATTTT
TRBV29-1	11	TRBJ2-5	NA	NA	CSVQGSETQYF	TGCAGCGTTCAGGGGTCAGAGACCCAGTACTTC
TRBV2	12	TRBJ2-7	NA	NA	CASRVEVHEQYF	TGTGCCAGCAGGGTGGAAGTCCACGAGCAGTACTTC
TRBV28	16	TRBJ1-5	NA	NA	CASSLGGNVNNQPQHF	TGTGCCAGCAGTTTAGGGGGTAACGTTAACAATCAGCCCCAGCATTTT
TRBV30	13	TRBJ1-3	NA	NA	CAWSPAGIDTIYF	TGTGCCTGGAGTCCGGCAGGCATTGACACCATATATTTT
TRBV28	14	TRBJ2-7	NA	NA	CASSFSVGTFPQYF	TGTGCCAGCAGTTTTAGCGTAGGGACGTTTCCGCAGTACTTC
TRBV5-1	18	TRBJ2-6	NA	NA	CASSQILLSSGGANVLTF	TGCGCCAGCAGCCAGATCCTGCTGTCCTCGGGAGGGGCCAACGTCCTGACTTTC
TRBV19	14	TRBJ1-2	few	TRBD1	CASRRDRGSYGYTF	TGTGCCAGTAGGAGGGACAGGGGGTCCTATGGCTACACCTTC
TRBV7-8	17	TRBJ2-5	NA	NA	CASSEHPGTTAGETQYF	TGTGCCAGCAGCGAACACCCCGGGACCACAGCGGGAGAGACCCAGTACTTC
TRBV5-1	15	TRBJ2-6	NA	NA	CASNRLGSGANVLTF	TGCGCCAGCAACAGACTGGGCTCTGGGGCCAACGTCCTGACTTTC
TRBV12-5	12	TRBJ2-1	once	NA	CASGLDEREQFF	TGTGCTAGTGGTTTGGACGAGAGGGAGCAGTTCTTC
TRBV4-3	17	TRBJ2-5	NA	TRBD2	CASSQEGSGAYQETQYF	TGCGCCAGCAGCCAAGAGGGTAGCGGGGCATACCAAGAGACCCAGTACTTC
TRBV29-1	12	TRBJ2-5	NA	TRBD1	CSGQGIQETQYF	TGCAGCGGACAGGGAATACAAGAGACCCAGTACTTC
TRBV5-1	15	TRBJ1-1	NA	TRBD1	CASSFPRQGGTEAFF	TGCGCCAGCAGCTTTCCAAGACAGGGTGGCACTGAAGCTTTCTTT
TRBV10-2	12	TRBJ1-5	NA	NA	CASREPNQPQHF	TGCGCCAGTCGGGAGCCTAATCAGCCCCAGCATTTT
TRBV29-1	13	TRBJ1-2	NA	NA	CSVGRQEKNGYTF	TGCAGCGTTGGGAGACAGGAAAAAAATGGCTACACCTTC
TRBV5-4	16	TRBJ2-5	NA	TRBD2	CASSPGTSGVRETQYF	TGTGCCAGCAGCCCAGGGACTAGCGGGGTGCGGGAGACCCAGTACTTC
TRBV6-1	15	TRBJ2-7	NA	NA	CASSGMGGLRYEQYF	TGTGCCAGCAGTGGCATGGGGGGACTCCGGTACGAGCAGTACTTC
TRBV28	14	TRBJ1-3	NA	NA	CASSHQGSGNTIYF	TGTGCCAGCAGTCATCAGGGGTCCGGAAACACCATATATTTT
TRBV5-4	14	TRBJ2-1	NA	TRBD2	CASTPSGGADEQFF	TGTGCCAGCACTCCTAGCGGGGGGGCGGATGAGCAGTTCTTC
TRBV19	17	TRBJ1-5	NA	TRBD1	CASTLRRDSNSNQPQHF	TGTGCCAGTACCCTACGACGGGACAGTAATAGCAATCAGCCCCAGCATTTT
TRBV30	13	TRBJ1-5	once	NA	CAWSVNGRQPQHF	TGTGCCTGGAGTGTAAACGGTCGCCAGCCCCAGCATTTT
TRBV2	12	TRBJ2-2	NA	NA	CASSNEVGELFF	TGTGCCAGCAGTAATGAGGTCGGGGAGCTGTTTTTT
TRBV7-3	18	TRBJ2-3	NA	TRBD2	CASSSYWTSGSFTDTQYF	TGTGCCAGCAGCTCTTACTGGACTAGCGGGAGTTTCACAGATACGCAGTATTTT
TRBV9	18	TRBJ2-3	once	TRBD2	CASSPQGLAGTSTDTQYF	TGTGCCAGCAGCCCCCAGGGACTAGCGGGTACTAGCACAGATACGCAGTATTTT
TRBV2	14	TRBJ2-7	NA	TRBD1	CASKVDRTSYEQYF	TGTGCCAGCAAGGTGGACAGGACGTCCTACGAGCAGTACTTC
TRBV9	13	TRBJ2-7	NA	TRBD1	CASSVEGATEQYF	TGTGCCAGCAGCGTAGAGGGGGCTACCGAGCAGTACTTC
TRBV5-6	15	TRBJ2-5	NA	TRBD2	CASSLRVLGGETQYF	TGTGCCAGCAGCTTGCGTGTTCTGGGGGGGGAGACCCAGTACTTC
TRBV25-1	12	TRBJ1-1	NA	NA	CASQLDHTEAFF	TGTGCCAGCCAATTGGACCACACTGAAGCTTTCTTT
TRBV9	15	TRBJ2-2	once	NA	CASSVDVENTGELFF	TGTGCCAGCAGCGTAGATGTGGAGAACACCGGGGAGCTGTTTTTT
TRBV6-1	16	TRBJ1-5	NA	NA	CASSEGRTTRNQPQHF	TGTGCCAGCAGTGAGGGCAGGACGACCCGCAATCAGCCCCAGCATTTT
TRBV19	13	TRBJ1-1	NA	NA	CASSMVLRTEAFF	TGTGCCAGTAGTATGGTTCTCCGGACTGAAGCTTTCTTT
TRBV7-9	15	TRBJ2-7	NA	NA	CASSSTGFFTYEQYF	TGTGCCAGCAGCTCTACAGGGTTTTTCACCTACGAGCAGTACTTC
TRBV7-8	17	TRBJ1-2	NA	TRBD1	CASSLVLVQGPNYGYTF	TGTGCCAGCAGCTTAGTCTTGGTACAGGGGCCTAACTATGGCTACACCTTC
TRBV28	14	TRBJ1-1	few	NA	CASSPGQRGTEAFF	TGTGCCAGCAGCCCTGGACAGCGGGGGACTGAAGCTTTCTTT
TRBV4-3	20	TRBJ1-6	NA	NA	CASSQKVNVGLSSYNSPLHF	TGCGCCAGCAGCCAAAAGGTCAACGTCGGATTAAGCTCCTATAATTCACCCCTCCACTTT
TRBV19	15	TRBJ2-7	NA	TRBD1	CASSPRQGTTYEQYF	TGTGCCAGTAGTCCCCGACAGGGTACGACCTACGAGCAGTACTTC
TRBV25-1	14	TRBJ2-5	NA	TRBD2	CASRISGGAETQYF	TGTGCCAGCAGAATAAGCGGGGGGGCTGAGACCCAGTACTTC